This T cell receptor (beta chain) appears in the sequencing data of a study of metastatic and nonmetastatic thyroid tumors (dated by TCRdb to the early 2020s). Background for the entire study: Repertoires were compared across peripheral blood and tumor or nodule tissue samples from malignant and benign thyroid patients. Study-level results and caveats: In both blood and tumor samples, malignant tumors were reported to have significantly higher TCR beta diversity than benign nodules.

Germline trimming amounts to 8 bases on V and 0 bases on J, with 6 as the count of junction bases outside the gene matches. Inclusive of the bounding cysteine and phenylalanine, the CDR3 is 15 residues long. The only DNA kept is the CDR3, 45 bases in frame from the first base. The germline V gene encodes CDR1 MNHNS and CDR2 SASEGT. Comments on this clone: The specificity of this receptor is unknown. Base qualities are not at hand, and no much larger clone is one base apart.

Preparation of the library involved PCR. The sequencer listed for this sample is Illumina HiSeq 4000. High-throughput sequencing was used to profile the TCR beta-chain CDR3 region of each patient. In the paper's pipeline: A classifier to discriminate distant-metastatic papillary thyroid cancer patients was built from CDR3 differences across clinicopathological groups. The Shannon index was used to measure repertoire diversity, and the Morisita-Horn index was used to measure how similar tumor and blood repertoires were. The public sequencing data were trimmed at Q25 with fastp and processed into clonotypes with MiXCR by TCRdb, which kept only in-frame beta chains. TCRdb's processing, not the study's, gives the V and J calls here. The sample has 24,000 or so clones on record, approximately 20% of them singletons. The ten most abundant clones make up about 4.6% of the sample. No patient had received any treatment before thyroid surgery. Using T-cell receptor beta sequencing, the study looked back at clinical samples from patients collected from about 2011 to 2019.

This sequence was found in a male donor with papillary thyroid cancer or a benign thyroid nodule (not recorded which). Some clones in this sample may be carry-over from other donors' samples. The chain was built from TRBV6-1 and TRBJ2-1, and TRBD1 matches 8 of the central bases. Sequencing input: blood. The CDR3 reads CASGETGDSYNEQFF. The base sequence is TGTGCCAGCGGGGAGACAGGGGACTCCTACAATGAGCAGTTCTTC.